This paragraph covers one T cell receptor (beta chain) sequence. Different DNA sequences within this sample yield the same CDR3. Original processing methods: Amplified reference gene primers provided the basis for estimating nucleated cell counts. Sequencing was performed with immunoSEQ multiplex PCR; in TCRdb, only in-frame clones are kept and a portion is missing. That table gives V, J and clone size, and the DNA gave D and trimming. The table includes about 140,000 clones, more than 75% detected once. The data derive from a study of blood T cell repertoires in COVID-19. Study-level background: COVID-19 samples, acute and convalescent, were from the United States, Italy and Spain. Sample material is recorded as cDNA or gDNA derived from T cells, B-cell-depleted T cells, or PBMCs.

The germline V gene has CDR1 MNHEY and CDR2 SMNVEV (reference sequence). After removal of 5 bases from V and 2 bases from J, the junction contained 3 bases not matched to a gene. The CDR3 is 15 residues long. Sample: peripheral blood. The chain recombines TRBV27 with TRBJ1-5, with 10 bases lining up with TRBD1. This TCR was recovered from a woman aged 40 to 50 with acute or convalescent COVID-19. DNA of the CDR3: TGTGCCAGCAGTCTAGGGACAGGGGGCAATCAGCCCCAGCATTTT. It translates to CASSLGTGGNQPQHF.